The 18 T cell receptor beta chains below all came from one sample that was sequenced in a study of blood T cell repertoires in COVID-19. Profiling relied on immunoSEQ multiplex PCR, and the TCRdb table lists in-frame clones only, not all of them. The data contain roughly 150,000 clones, around 84% of them seen just once; the ten biggest clones take up around 5%. The specimen was peripheral blood. The receptor set was obtained from a woman aged 45 to 65 with COVID-19, enrolled during active disease.

The chain carries TRBV30 and TRBJ2-2, with TRBD1 identical over 7 bases. CDR1 GTSNPN and CDR2 SVGIG come from the germline V gene (reference sequence). This CDR3 contains 14 residues. J gave up 3 bases and V 3 bases, and 4 bases lay outside the gene matches. CDR3 region: CAWSEGTDTGELFF. CDR3 nucleotide sequence: TGTGCCTGGAGCGAGGGGACAGACACCGGGGAGCTGTTTTTT.

The chain links TRBV9 to TRBJ1-1; unclear D gene. Per the germline V gene, CDR1 is SGDLS and CDR2 is YYNGEE. V gave up 0 bases and J gave up 1 base, with 7 bases separating them. CDR3 size: 14 residues. CDR3 DNA sequence: TGTGCCAGCAGCGTAGGCCACGGGAACACTGAAGCTTTCTTT. Its translation: CASSVGHGNTEAFF. Full variable domain (rest looked up from reference TRBV9 and TRBJ1-1): DSGVTQTPKHLITATGQRVTLRCSPRSGDLSVYWYQQSLDQGLQFLIQYYNGEERAKGNILERFSAQQFPDLHSELNLSSLELGDSALYFCASSVGHGNTEAFFGQGTRLTVV.

This chain connects TRBV12-3 or TRBV12-4 to TRBJ1-5; 7 bases agree with TRBD1. With 6 bases clipped from V and 4 bases from J, the junction kept 3 bases outside the gene matches. The CDR3 is 13 residues long. This CDR3 is CASRRQGNQPQHF. The CDR3 DNA reads as TGTGCCAGCAGGAGACAGGGAAATCAGCCCCAGCATTTT.

The chain uses TRBV28 and TRBJ1-3; D may be TRBD1 (6 bases). This CDR3 spans 15 amino acids. V shed 7 bases and J shed 3 bases, with 16 bases lying between them. Germline V gene lookup returns CDR1 MDHEN and CDR2 SYDVKM. The CDR3 DNA reads TGTGCCAGCATAAAGGGGGTGAGGGGTGGAAACACCATATATTTT. It codes for CASIKGVRGGNTIYF.

The rearrangement links TRBV6-1 to TRBJ1-6; TRBD1 aligns across 8 bases. CDR3 length: 16 residues. The V segment lost 1 base and the J segment 14 bases; nucleotides outside the gene matches: 13. In germline, CDR1 is MNHNS, CDR2 SASEGT. The CDR3 DNA reads TGTGCCAGCAGTGAAGTCGGGGCAGGGGGCTCGAGGACCCTCCACTTT. Amino acid sequence: CASSEVGAGGSRTLHF.

CDR3 residues: CASSPSGTAVGEQFF. The CDR3 coding sequence is TGTGCCAGCAGCCCGTCCGGGACAGCCGTGGGTGAGCAGTTCTTC. The V and J genes are TRBV7-3 and TRBJ2-1; the match to TRBD1 covers 7 bases. V shed 5 bases, J shed 9 bases, and the junction held 13 bases outside the gene matches. Germline loops: CDR1 SGHTA, CDR2 FQGTGA. This CDR3 contains 15 residues.

This rearrangement joins TRBV6-5 to TRBJ2-5, with D uncertain. The V and J ends lost 5 bases and 0 bases respectively, with 4 bases between them. The CDR3 consists of 12 residues. Germline V gene data show CDR1 as MNHEY and CDR2 as SVGAGI. CDR3 protein: CASSPDQETQYF. The CDR3 coding sequence is TGTGCCAGCAGTCCTGACCAAGAGACCCAGTACTTC.

The V call is TRBV11-1, the J call TRBJ2-1; tentative D call: TRBD2 (6 bases). The ends were cut back, 0 bases at V and 2 bases at J, with 8 bases in the middle. CDR1 SGHAT and CDR2 FQDESV come from the germline V gene (reference sequence). CDR3 size: 15 residues. The CDR3 nucleotides read TGTGCCAGCAGCTTAGCGGGGGGTACCTACAATGAGCAGTTCTTC. This encodes CASSLAGGTYNEQFF.

V and J are TRBV4-1 and TRBJ1-2; no clear D gene. The germline V and J ends were trimmed by 1 base and 0 bases, with 12 bases remaining between them. This CDR3 comprises 16 residues. Germline V gene data show CDR1 as MGHRA and CDR2 as YSYEKL. CDR3 protein: CASSQAGSGSNYGYTF. The CDR3 DNA reads as TGCGCCAGCAGCCAAGCGGGGTCTGGATCTAACTATGGCTACACCTTC.

This clone has just one count. DNA for the CDR3: TGTGCCAGCAGCAAGGCCCCGACAGGAGCTAGCACAGATACGCAGTATTTT. Amino acid sequence: CASSKAPTGASTDTQYF. The V gene is TRBV21-1, the J gene TRBJ2-3; the table's D gene call, TRBD1, was not cross checked with the DNA. TRBV21-1 is listed as a pseudogene. This CDR3 region has 17 residues.

The chain uses TRBV30 and TRBJ1-1; D gene uncertain. CDR1 is GTSNPN, CDR2 SVGIG, per germline (reference sequence). V was clipped by 0 bases and J by 0 bases, with 11 bases between them. This CDR3 has 15 amino acids. CDR3 loop: CAWSVDAGMNTEAFF. In DNA, the CDR3 is TGTGCCTGGAGTGTTGATGCGGGGATGAACACTGAAGCTTTCTTT.

The V gene is TRBV19, the J gene TRBJ1-6, with D hard to call. V was pared by 3 bases and J by 4 bases, with 16 bases between. The CDR3 totals 17 residues. Germline lookup yields CDR1 LNHDA and CDR2 SQIVND (reference sequence). For the CDR3, the DNA is TGTGCCAGTAGTATCTCCAAAAGAGGATTTTATAATTCACCCCTCCACTTT. Translation gives CASSISKRGFYNSPLHF.

The chain employs TRBV15 and TRBJ2-7; the match to TRBD1 covers 11 bases. CDR3 length: 14 residues. Germline values: CDR1 LNHNV, CDR2 YYDKDF (reference sequence). The V and J ends lost 6 bases and 3 bases, in that order; junction bases with no gene match: 4. The CDR3 region is CATSTGTGGYEQYF. CDR3 sequence (DNA): TGTGCCACCAGTACCGGGACAGGGGGCTACGAGCAGTACTTC.

This clone has only a few counts. This chain joins TRBV7-2 and TRBJ1-2, with D perhaps TRBD1 (6 bases). CDR3 size: 15 residues. Germline CDR1 and CDR2: SGHTA and FQGNSA. V gave up 5 bases and J gave up 5 bases, with 18 bases separating them. CDR3 nucleotide sequence: TGTGCCAGCAGCCGTGGACAGAGTCTAATTTATGGCTACACCTTC. The encoded protein is CASSRGQSLIYGYTF. The full variable domain, in which reference TRBV7-2 and TRBJ1-2 provide the parts outside the CDR3, is GAGVSQSPSNKVTEKGKDVELRCDPISGHTALYWYRQSLGQGLEFLIYFQGNSAPDKSGLPSDRFSAERTGGSVSTLTIQRTQQEDSAVYLCASSRGQSLIYGYTFGSGTRLTVV.

V gene TRBV7-3 combines with J gene TRBJ2-1; 7 bases are a match to TRBD1. Germline V gene data show CDR1 as SGHTA and CDR2 as FQGTGA. The CDR3 covers 16 residues. V lost 2 bases to trimming and J lost 1 base; unmatched junction nucleotides: 5. The CDR3 protein is CASSLEPQGSYNEQFF. CDR3 coding DNA: TGTGCCAGCAGCTTAGAACCACAGGGGTCCTACAATGAGCAGTTCTTC.

This clone was seen only a few times. V usage is TRBV29-1 and J usage is TRBJ1-2; D perhaps matches TRBD1 (5 bases). V lost 5 bases, J lost 4 bases, and 17 bases lay in between. Looked up from germline, CDR1 is SQVTM and CDR2 is ANQGSEA. The CDR3 extends over 14 amino acids. In DNA, the CDR3 is TGCAGCGTTACCGTTGAACCTAGGGGCTATGGCTACACCTTC. This codes for CSVTVEPRGYGYTF.

The CDR3 region is CASGDAGVQTEAFF. The CDR3 nucleotides are TGCGCCAGTGGAGATGCAGGGGTACAGACTGAAGCTTTCTTT. V usage is TRBV5-1 and J usage is TRBJ1-1; possibly TRBD1 for D (6 bases). Germline V lookup: CDR1 SGHRS, CDR2 YFSETQ. The CDR3 extends over 14 amino acids. The V end lost 8 bases, the J end lost 5 bases, and 19 bases lay between the germline ends.

The J gene is TRBJ2-3, the V gene TRBV13; 15 nucleotides align to TRBD2. CDR1 is PRHDT, CDR2 FYEKMQ, per germline (reference sequence). Germline trimming cut 3 bases from V and 0 bases from J; bases unmatched to any gene: 10. The CDR3 is made up of 20 amino acids. The CDR3: CASSLAPGLAGGASTDTQYF. The CDR3 DNA reads TGTGCCAGCAGCTTGGCCCCGGGACTAGCGGGGGGCGCGAGCACAGATACGCAGTATTTT.